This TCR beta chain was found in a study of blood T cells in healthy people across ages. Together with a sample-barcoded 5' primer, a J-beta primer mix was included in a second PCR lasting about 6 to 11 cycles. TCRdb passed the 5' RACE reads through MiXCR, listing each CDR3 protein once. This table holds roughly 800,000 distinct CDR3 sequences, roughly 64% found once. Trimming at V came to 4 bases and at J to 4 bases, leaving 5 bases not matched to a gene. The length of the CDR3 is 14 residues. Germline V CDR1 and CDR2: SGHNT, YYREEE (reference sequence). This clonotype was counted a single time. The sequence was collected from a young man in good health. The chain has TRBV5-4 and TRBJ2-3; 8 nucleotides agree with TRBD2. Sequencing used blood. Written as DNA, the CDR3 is TGTGCCAGCAGCCAAAAACTAGCGGCAGATACGCAGTATTTT. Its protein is CASSQKLAADTQYF.